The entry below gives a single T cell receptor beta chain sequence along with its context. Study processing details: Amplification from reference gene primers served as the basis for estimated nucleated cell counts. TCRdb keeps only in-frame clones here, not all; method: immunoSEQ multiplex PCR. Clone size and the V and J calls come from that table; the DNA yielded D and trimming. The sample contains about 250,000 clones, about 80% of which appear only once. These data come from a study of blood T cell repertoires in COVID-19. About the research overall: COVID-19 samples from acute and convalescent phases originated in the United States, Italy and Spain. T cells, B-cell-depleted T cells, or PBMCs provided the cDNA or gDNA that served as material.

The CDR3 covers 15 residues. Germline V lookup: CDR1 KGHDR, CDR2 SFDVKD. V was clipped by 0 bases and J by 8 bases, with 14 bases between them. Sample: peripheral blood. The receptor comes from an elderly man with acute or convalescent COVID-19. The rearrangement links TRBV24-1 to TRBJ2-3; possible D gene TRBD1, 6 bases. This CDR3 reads CATSDLQGQGSTQYF. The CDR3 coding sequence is TGTGCCACCAGTGATTTGCAAGGCCAGGGGAGTACGCAGTATTTT.